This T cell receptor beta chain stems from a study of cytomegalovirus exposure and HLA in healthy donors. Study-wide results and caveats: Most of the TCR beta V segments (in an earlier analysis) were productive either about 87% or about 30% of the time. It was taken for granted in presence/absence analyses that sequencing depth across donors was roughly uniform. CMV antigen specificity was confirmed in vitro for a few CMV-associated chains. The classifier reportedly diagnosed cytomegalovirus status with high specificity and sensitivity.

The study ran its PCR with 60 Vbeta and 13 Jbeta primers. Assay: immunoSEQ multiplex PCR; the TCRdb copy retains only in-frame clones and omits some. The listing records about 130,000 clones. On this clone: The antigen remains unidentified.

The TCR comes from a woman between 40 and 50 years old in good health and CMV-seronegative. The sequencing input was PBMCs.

The CDR3 is CASSLYQGSSYEQYF. For the CDR3, the DNA is TGTGCCAGCAGTTTATACCAGGGCAGCTCCTACGAGCAGTACTTC. The chain links TRBV28 to TRBJ2-7, with D possibly TRBD1 on 5 matching bases. From germline, CDR1 is MDHEN and CDR2 SYDVKM. V shed 1 base and J shed 0 bases, with 10 bases lying between them. The CDR3 sequence is 15 residues long. The full variable domain, in which reference TRBV28 and TRBJ2-7 provide the parts outside the CDR3, is DVKVTQSSRYLVKRTGEKVFLECVQDMDHENMFWYRQDPGLGLRLIYFSYDVKMKEKGDIPEGYSVSREKKERFSLILESASTNQTSMYLCASSLYQGSSYEQYFGPGTRLTVT.